This note documents a single T cell receptor (beta chain) sequence. Assay used: immunoSEQ multiplex PCR; TCRdb lists only in-frame clones, some missing. The repertoire holds around 99,000 clones, with about 89% as singletons. The entry originates in a study of T cell responses to AZD1222 COVID-19 vaccine. The CDR3 sequence is 14 residues long. Per germline, CDR1 MGHRA and CDR2 YSYEKL. V dropped 2 bases and J dropped 4 bases, with 11 bases sitting between them. This chain joins TRBV4-1 and TRBJ1-2; D is uncertain. The clonotype was recovered from an adult who received the AZD1222 COVID-19 vaccine. The source was peripheral blood, collected 28 days after the second AZD1222 dose. In nucleotides, the CDR3 is TGCGCCAGCAGCCAAACTGCGACGGGCTATGGCTACACCTTC. Its translation is CASSQTATGYGYTF.